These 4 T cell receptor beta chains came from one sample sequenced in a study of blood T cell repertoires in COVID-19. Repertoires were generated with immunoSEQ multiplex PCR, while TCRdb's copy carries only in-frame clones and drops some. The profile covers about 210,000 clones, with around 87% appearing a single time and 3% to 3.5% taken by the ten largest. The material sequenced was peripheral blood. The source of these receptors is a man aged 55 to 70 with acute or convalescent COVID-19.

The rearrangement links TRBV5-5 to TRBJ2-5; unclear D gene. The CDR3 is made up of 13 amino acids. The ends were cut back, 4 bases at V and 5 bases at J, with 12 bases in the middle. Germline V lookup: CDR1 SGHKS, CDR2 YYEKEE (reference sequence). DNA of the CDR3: TGTGCCAGCAGCGCCATCGGGTCGGAGACCCAGTACTTC. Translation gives CASSAIGSETQYF.

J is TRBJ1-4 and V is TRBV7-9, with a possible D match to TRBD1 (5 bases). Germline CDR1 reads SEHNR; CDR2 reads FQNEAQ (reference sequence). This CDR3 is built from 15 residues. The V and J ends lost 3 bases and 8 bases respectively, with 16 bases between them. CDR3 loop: CASSLRGGSREKLFF. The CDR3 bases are TGTGCCAGCAGCTTGAGGGGAGGGAGTAGGGAAAAACTGTTTTTT.

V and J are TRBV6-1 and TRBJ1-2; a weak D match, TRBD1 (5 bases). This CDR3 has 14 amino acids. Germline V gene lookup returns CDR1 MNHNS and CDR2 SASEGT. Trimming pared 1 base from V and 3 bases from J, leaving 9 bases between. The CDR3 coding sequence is TGTGCCAGCAGTGAAGTGGAGGGACACTATGGCTACACCTTC. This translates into CASSEVEGHYGYTF.

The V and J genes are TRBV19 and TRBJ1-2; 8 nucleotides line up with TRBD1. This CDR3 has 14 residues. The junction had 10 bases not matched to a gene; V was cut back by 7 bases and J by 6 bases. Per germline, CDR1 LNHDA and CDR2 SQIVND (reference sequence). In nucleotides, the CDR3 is TGTGCCAGTACAAGGGACAGGTTGTTCAATGGCTACACCTTC. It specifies CASTRDRLFNGYTF.